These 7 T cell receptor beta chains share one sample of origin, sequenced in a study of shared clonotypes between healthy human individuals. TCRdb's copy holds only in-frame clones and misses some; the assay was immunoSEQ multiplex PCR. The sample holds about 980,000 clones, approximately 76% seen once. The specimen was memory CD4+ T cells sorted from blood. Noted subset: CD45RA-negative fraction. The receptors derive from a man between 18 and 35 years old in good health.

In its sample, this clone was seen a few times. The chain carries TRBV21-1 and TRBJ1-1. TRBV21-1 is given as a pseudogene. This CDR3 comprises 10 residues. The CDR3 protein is CASYYTEAFF. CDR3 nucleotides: TGTGCCAGCTACTACACTGAAGCTTTCTTT.

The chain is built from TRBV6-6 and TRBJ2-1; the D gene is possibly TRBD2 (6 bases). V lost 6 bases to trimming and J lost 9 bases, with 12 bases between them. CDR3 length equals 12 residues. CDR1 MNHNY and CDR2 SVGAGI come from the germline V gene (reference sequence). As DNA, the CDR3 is TGTGCCAGCAGCGCGCAGGGAGGTGAGCAGTTCTTC. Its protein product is CASSAQGGEQFF.

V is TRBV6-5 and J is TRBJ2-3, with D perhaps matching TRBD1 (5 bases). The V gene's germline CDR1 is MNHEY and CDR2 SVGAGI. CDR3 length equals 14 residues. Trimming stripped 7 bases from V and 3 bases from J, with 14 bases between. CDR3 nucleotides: TGTGCCAGCATCCCCAGGGTGGGGACAGATACGCAGTATTTT. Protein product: CASIPRVGTDTQYF.

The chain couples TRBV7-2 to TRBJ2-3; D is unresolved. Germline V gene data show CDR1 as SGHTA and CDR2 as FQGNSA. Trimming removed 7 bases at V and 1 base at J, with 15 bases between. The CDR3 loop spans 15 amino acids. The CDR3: CASTIDGRGTDTQYF. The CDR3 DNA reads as TGTGCCAGCACTATCGACGGCCGGGGCACAGATACGCAGTATTTT.

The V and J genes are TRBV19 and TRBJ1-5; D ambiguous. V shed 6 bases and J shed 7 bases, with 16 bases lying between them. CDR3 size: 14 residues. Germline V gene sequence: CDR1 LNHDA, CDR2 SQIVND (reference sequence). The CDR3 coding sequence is TGTGCCAGTAGCCGCTTAGGAGGGAACCAGCCCCAGCATTTT. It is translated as CASSRLGGNQPQHF. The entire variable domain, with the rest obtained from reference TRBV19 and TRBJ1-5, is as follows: DGGITQSPKYLFRKEGQNVTLSCEQNLNHDAMYWYRQDPGQGLRLIYYSQIVNDFQKGDIAEGYSVSREKKESFPLTVTSAQKNPTAFYLCASSRLGGNQPQHFGDGTRLSIL.

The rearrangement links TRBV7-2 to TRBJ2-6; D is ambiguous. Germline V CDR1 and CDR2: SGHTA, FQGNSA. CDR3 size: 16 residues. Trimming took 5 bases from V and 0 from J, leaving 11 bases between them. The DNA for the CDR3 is TGTGCCAGCAGCCCGGTAGCTAACTCTGGGGCCAACGTCCTGACTTTC. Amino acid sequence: CASSPVANSGANVLTF.

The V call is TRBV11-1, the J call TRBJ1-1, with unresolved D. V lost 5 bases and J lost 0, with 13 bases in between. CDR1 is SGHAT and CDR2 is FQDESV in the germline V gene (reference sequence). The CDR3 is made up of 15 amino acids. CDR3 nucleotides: TGTGCCAGCAGCGCCGCCGAGACCATGAACACTGAAGCTTTCTTT. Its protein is CASSAAETMNTEAFF.